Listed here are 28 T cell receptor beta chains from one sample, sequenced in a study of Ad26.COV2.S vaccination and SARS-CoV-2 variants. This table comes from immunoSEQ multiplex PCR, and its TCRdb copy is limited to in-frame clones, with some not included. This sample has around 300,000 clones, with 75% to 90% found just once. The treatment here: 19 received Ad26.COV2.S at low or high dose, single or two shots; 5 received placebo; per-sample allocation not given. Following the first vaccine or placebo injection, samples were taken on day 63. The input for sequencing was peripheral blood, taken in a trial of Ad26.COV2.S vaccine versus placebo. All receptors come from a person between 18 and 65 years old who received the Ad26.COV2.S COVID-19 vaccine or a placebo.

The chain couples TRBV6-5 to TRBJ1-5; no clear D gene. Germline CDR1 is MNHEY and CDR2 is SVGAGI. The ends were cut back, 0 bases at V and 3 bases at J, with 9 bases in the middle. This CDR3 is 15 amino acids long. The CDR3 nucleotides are TGTGCCAGCAGTTACTCGAGCCAGGTCAATCAGCCCCAGCATTTT. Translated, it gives CASSYSSQVNQPQHF.

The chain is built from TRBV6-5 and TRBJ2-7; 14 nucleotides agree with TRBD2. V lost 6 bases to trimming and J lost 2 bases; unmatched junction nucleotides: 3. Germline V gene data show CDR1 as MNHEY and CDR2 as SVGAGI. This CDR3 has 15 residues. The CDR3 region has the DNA TGTGCCAGCAGCCCGGGACTAGCGGGAGCCTACGAGCAGTACTTC. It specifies CASSPGLAGAYEQYF.

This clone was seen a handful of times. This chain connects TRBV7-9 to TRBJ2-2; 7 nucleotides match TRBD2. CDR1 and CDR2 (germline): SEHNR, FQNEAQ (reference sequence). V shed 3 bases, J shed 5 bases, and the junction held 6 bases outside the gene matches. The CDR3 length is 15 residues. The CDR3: CASSFAGAETGELFF. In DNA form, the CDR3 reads TGTGCCAGCAGCTTCGCGGGAGCGGAGACCGGGGAGCTGTTTTTT.

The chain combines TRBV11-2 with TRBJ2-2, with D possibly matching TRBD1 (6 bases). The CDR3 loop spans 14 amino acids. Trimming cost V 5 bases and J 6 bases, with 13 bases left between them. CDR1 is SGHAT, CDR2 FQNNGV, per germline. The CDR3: CASSERGGPGELFF. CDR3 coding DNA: TGTGCCAGCAGCGAAAGAGGGGGACCCGGGGAGCTGTTTTTT. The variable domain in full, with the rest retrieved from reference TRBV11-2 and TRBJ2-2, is EAGVAQSPRYKIIEKRQSVAFWCNPISGHATLYWYQQILGQGPKLLIQFQNNGVVDDSQLPKDRFSAERLKGVDSTLKIQPAKLEDSAVYLCASSERGGPGELFFGEGSRLTVL.

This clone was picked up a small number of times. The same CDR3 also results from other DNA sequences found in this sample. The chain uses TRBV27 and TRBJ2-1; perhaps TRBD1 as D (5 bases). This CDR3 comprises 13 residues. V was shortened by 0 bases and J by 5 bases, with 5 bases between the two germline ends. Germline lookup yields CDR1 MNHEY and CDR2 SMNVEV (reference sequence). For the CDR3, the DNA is TGTGCCAGCAGTTTATCGGGGCACAATGAGCAGTTCTTC. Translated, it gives CASSLSGHNEQFF.

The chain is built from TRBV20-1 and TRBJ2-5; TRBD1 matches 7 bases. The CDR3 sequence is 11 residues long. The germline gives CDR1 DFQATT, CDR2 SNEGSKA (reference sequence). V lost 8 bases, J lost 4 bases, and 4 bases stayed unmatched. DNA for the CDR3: TGCAGTTCTCAGGGGGTAGAGACCCAGTACTTC. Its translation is CSSQGVETQYF.

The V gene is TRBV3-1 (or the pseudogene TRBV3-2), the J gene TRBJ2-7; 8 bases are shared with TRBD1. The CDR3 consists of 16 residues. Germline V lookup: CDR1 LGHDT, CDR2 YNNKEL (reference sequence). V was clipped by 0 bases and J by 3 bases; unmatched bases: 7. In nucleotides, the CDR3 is TGTGCCAGCAGCCAAGAGTTCCAGGGGGCTCGCTACGAGCAGTACTTC. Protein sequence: CASSQEFQGARYEQYF.

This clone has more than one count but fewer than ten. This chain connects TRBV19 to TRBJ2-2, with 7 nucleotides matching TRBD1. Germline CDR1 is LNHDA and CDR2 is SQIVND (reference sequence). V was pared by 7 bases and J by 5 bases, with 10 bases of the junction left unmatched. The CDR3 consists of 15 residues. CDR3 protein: CASKVGQGETGELFF. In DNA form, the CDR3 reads TGTGCCAGTAAAGTCGGGCAGGGGGAGACCGGGGAGCTGTTTTTT.

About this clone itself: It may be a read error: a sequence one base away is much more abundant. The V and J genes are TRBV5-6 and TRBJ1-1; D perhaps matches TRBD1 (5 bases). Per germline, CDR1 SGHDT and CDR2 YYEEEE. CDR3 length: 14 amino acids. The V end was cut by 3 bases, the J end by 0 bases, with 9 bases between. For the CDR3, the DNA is TGTGCCAGCAGCTGGGGACCGATGAACACTGAAGCTTTCTTT. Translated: CASSWGPMNTEAFF.

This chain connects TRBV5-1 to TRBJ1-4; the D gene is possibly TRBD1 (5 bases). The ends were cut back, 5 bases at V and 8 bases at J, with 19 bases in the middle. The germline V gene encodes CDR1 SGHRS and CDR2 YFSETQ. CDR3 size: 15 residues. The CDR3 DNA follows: TGCGCCAGCAGTCCGGGGGGAAGGAGTGACGAAAAACTGTTTTTT. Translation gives CASSPGGRSDEKLFF.

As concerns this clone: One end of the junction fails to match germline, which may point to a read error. The CDR3 protein is CASNEDPPNTEAFF. CDR3 nucleotide sequence: TGTGCCAGCAATGAAGATCCCCCGAACACTGAAGCTTTCTTT. V gene TRBV6-1 combines with J gene TRBJ1-1, with D uncertain. CDR1 MNHNS and CDR2 SASEGT come from the germline V gene. This CDR3 region has 14 residues.

The CDR3 DNA follows: TGTGCCACCAGTGATTTGGCGGGAGGGCCCACCGGGGAGCTGTTTTTT. The encoded protein is CATSDLAGGPTGELFF. The V gene is TRBV24-1, the J gene TRBJ2-2, with 9 bases lining up with TRBD2. This CDR3 spans 16 amino acids. Germline V gives CDR1 KGHDR, CDR2 SFDVKD. Germline trimming cut 0 bases from V and 4 bases from J; bases unmatched to any gene: 2.

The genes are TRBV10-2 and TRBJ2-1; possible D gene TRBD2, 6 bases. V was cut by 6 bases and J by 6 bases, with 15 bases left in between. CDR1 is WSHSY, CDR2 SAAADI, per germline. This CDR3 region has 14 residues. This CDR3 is CASRLSGSRNEQFF. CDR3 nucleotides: TGCGCCAGCAGACTAAGCGGGTCCCGCAATGAGCAGTTCTTC.

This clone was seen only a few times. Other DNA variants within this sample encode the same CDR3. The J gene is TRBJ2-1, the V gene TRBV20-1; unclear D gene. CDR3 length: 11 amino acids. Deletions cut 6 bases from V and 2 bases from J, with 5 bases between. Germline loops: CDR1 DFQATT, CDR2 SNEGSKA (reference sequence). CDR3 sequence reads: CSARPYNEQFF. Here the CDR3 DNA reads TGCAGTGCCCGCCCCTACAATGAGCAGTTCTTC.

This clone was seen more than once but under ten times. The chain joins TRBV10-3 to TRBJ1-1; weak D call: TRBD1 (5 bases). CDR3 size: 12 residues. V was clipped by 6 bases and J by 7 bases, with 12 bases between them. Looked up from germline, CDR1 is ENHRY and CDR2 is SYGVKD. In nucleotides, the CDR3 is TGTGCCATCAGGATCAGGGAAAATGAAGCTTTCTTT. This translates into CAIRIRENEAFF.

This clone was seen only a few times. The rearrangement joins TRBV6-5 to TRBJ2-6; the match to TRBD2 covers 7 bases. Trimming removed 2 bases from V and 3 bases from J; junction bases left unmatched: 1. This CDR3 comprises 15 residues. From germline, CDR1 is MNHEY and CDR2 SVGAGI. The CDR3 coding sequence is TGTGCCAGCAGTTACGCGGGGGATGGGGCCAACGTCCTGACTTTC. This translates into CASSYAGDGANVLTF.

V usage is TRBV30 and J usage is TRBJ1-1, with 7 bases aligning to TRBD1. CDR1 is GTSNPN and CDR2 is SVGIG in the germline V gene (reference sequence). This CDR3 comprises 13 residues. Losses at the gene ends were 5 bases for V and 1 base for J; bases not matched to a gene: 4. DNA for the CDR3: TGTGCCTGGGACAGGGTTTGGAACACTGAAGCTTTCTTT. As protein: CAWDRVWNTEAFF.

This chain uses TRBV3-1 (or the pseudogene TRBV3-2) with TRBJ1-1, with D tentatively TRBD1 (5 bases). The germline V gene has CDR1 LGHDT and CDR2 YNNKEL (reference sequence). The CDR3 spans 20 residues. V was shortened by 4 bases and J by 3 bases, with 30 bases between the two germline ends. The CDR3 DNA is TGTGCCAGCAGCCGAGAGCTTTCGAGGGGTCCCTCAAAAGGTGACACTGAAGCTTTCTTT. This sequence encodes CASSRELSRGPSKGDTEAFF.

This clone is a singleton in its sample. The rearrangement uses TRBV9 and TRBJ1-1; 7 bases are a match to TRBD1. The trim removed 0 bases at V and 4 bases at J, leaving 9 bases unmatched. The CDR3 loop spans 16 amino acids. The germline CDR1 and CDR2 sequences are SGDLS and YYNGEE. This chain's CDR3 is CASSVGGGGSGTEAFF. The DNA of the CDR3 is TGTGCCAGCAGCGTAGGAGGGGGCGGGTCGGGCACTGAAGCTTTCTTT.

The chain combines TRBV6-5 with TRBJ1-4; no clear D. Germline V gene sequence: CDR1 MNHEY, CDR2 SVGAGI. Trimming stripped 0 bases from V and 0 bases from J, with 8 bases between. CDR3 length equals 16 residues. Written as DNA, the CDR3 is TGTGCCAGCAGTTACTCATCGCATCCAACTAATGAAAAACTGTTTTTT. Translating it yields CASSYSSHPTNEKLFF.

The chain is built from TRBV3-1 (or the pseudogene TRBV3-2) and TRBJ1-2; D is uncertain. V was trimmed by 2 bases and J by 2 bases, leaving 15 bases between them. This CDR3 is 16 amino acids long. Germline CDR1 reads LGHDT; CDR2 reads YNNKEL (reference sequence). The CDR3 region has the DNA TGTGCCAGCAGCCAACCCGGGCTCGCCTCGAACTATGGCTACACCTTC. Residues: CASSQPGLASNYGYTF.

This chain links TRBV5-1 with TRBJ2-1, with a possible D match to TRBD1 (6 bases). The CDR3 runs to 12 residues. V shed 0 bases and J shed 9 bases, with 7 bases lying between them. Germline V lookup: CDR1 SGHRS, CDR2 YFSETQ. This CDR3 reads CASSLDRVEQFF. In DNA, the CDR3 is TGCGCCAGCAGCTTGGACAGGGTTGAGCAGTTCTTC.

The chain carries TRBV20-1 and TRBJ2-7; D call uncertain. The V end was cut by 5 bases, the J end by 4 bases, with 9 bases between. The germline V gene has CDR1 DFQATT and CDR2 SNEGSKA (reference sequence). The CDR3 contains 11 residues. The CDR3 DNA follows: TGCAGTGCTTCAAAGGAATACGAGCAGTACTTC. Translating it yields CSASKEYEQYF.

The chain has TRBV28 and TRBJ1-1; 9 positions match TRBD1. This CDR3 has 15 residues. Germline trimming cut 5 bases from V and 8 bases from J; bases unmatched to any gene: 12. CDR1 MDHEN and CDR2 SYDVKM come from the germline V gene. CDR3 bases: TGTGCCAGCAGTACGATGGACAGGGGTTACGGGGAAGCTTTCTTT. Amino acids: CASSTMDRGYGEAFF.

The chain's CDR3 is CASSQERFLTDTQYF. CDR3 nucleotides: TGCGCCAGCAGCCAAGAGAGGTTCCTCACAGATACGCAGTATTTT. The V call is TRBV4-3, the J call TRBJ2-3; D remains unclear. The germline V gene encodes CDR1 LGHNA and CDR2 YSLEER. This CDR3 has 15 residues. V dropped 0 bases and J dropped 2 bases, with 9 bases sitting between them.

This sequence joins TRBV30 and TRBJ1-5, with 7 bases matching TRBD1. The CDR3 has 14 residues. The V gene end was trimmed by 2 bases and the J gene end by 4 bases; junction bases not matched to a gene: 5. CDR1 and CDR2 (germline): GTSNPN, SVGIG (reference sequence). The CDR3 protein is CAWSMAGGNQPQHF. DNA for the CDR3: TGTGCCTGGAGTATGGCAGGGGGGAATCAGCCCCAGCATTTT.

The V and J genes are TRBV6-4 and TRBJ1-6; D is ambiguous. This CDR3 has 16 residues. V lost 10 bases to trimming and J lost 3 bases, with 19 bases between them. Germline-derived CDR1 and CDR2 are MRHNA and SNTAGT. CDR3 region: CATACTTSRYNSPLHF. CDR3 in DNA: TGTGCCACCGCTTGTACGACCTCTCGCTATAATTCACCCCTCCACTTT.

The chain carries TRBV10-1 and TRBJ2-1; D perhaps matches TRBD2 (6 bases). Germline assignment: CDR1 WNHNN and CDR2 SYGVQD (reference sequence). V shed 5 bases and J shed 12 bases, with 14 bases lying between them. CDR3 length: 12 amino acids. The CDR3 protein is CASSRELEGQFF. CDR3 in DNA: TGCGCCAGCAGTCGGGAGCTTGAGGGGCAGTTCTTC.